Below, 2 T cell receptor beta chains from the same sample are listed, as sequenced in a study of blood T cell repertoires in COVID-19. Clones were sequenced by immunoSEQ multiplex PCR, and TCRdb holds only the in-frame ones, with some missing. The table has over 250,000 clones, about four fifths seen once. Input material: peripheral blood. The source is a woman between 45 and 60 years old who had recovered from COVID-19.

V and J are TRBV30 and TRBJ1-2; D is perhaps TRBD1 (5 bases). The germline CDR1 and CDR2 sequences are GTSNPN and SVGIG (reference sequence). The V and J ends lost 6 bases and 0 bases respectively, with 11 bases between them. The CDR3 has 13 residues. The DNA for the CDR3 is TGTGCCTGCCTTCAGGGCGCTAACTATGGCTACACCTTC. This encodes CACLQGANYGYTF.

The rearrangement uses TRBV4-3 and TRBJ2-2; D perhaps matches TRBD2 (6 bases). The CDR3 sequence is 18 residues long. The germline V and J ends were trimmed by 0 bases and 5 bases, with 19 bases remaining between them. Germline values: CDR1 LGHNA, CDR2 YSLEER. CDR3: CASSQDPLWRVRTGELFF. The CDR3 DNA follows: TGCGCCAGCAGCCAAGATCCGTTGTGGAGGGTGCGAACCGGGGAGCTGTTTTTT.